This is a list of T cell receptor beta chains from one sample in a study of cytomegalovirus exposure and HLA in healthy donors. The protocol was immunoSEQ multiplex PCR, while the TCRdb copy is restricted to in-frame clones and leaves out a portion. The table lists about 210,000 clones, 82% of them singletons. Sequenced material: PBMCs. The receptor source for this set is a man in his forties in good health and CMV-seropositive. Both conserved end residues are part of each CDR3. A D gene is named only where the DNA matches it firmly. Clone size, where shown, is once, few, many, or a class for clones that have expanded.

v_call	clone_size	d_call	j_call	cdr3_nt	cdr3_aa
TRBV6-1	.	.	TRBJ2-5	TGTGCCAGCATACAGGGGAGGCAAGAGACCCAGTACTTC	CASIQGRQETQYF
TRBV4-1	.	TRBD1	TRBJ2-1	TGCGCCAGCAGCCCGCGGACAGGGATCACCTTCTACAATGAGCAGTTCTTC	CASSPRTGITFYNEQFF
TRBV7-9	.	.	TRBJ2-4	TGTGCCAGCAGCTTAGGGTTCGGGGAAAACATTCAGTACTTC	CASSLGFGENIQYF
TRBV7-6	.	TRBD2	TRBJ2-3	TGTGCCAGCAGCCACCTCCCGGCTAGCGGGAGAGATACGCAGTATTTT	CASSHLPASGRDTQYF
TRBV14	.	TRBD2	TRBJ2-3	TGTGCCAGCAGCCAAGGCGGGAGGGGCACAGATACGCAGTATTTT	CASSQGGRGTDTQYF
TRBV18	.	.	TRBJ2-2	TGTGCCAGCTCCTCGAACACCGGGGAGCTGTTTTTT	CASSSNTGELFF
TRBV6-1	few	.	TRBJ1-2	TGTGCCAGCAGTGAGCAACACCTAAGGGGTGCTGGCTACACCTTC	CASSEQHLRGAGYTF
TRBV4-1	.	TRBD1	TRBJ1-1	TGCGCCAGCAGCTGGACAGGGGGAATGAACACTGAAGCTTTCTTT	CASSWTGGMNTEAFF
TRBV18	.	TRBD1	TRBJ2-5	TGTGCCAGCTCACCGACAGGGCCCCAAGAGACCCAGTACTTC	CASSPTGPQETQYF
TRBV15	.	.	TRBJ2-1	TGTGCCACCAGCAGGAGTTACAATGAGCAGTTCTTC	CATSRSYNEQFF
TRBV5-8	.	.	TRBJ1-5	TGTGCCAGCAGCTTGGTCTCGAGCAATCAGCCCCAGCATTTT	CASSLVSSNQPQHF
TRBV30	.	TRBD2	TRBJ2-3	TGTGCCTGGTCGCGCGGGAGCGCCGCAGATACGCAGTATTTT	CAWSRGSAADTQYF
TRBV27	.	.	TRBJ2-1	TGTGCCAGCAGTTCAGGGCACTCCTACAATGAGCAGTTCTTC	CASSSGHSYNEQFF
TRBV19	.	.	TRBJ2-1	TGTGCCAGTAGCGGGGAGGCGTGGGGCAATGAGCAGTTCTTC	CASSGEAWGNEQFF
TRBV10-1	.	TRBD1	TRBJ2-3	TGCGCCAGCAGAGGACAGGGGAGAGATACGCAGTATTTT	CASRGQGRDTQYF